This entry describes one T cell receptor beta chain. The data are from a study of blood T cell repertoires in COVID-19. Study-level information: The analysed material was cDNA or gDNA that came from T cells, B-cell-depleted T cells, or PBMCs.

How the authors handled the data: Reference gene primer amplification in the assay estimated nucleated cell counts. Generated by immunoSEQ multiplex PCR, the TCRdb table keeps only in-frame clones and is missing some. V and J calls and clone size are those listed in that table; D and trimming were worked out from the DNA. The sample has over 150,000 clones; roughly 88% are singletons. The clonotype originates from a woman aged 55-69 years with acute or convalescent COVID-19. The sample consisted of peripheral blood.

The CDR3 is CASSTTHGGHTF. In DNA form, the CDR3 reads TGTGCCAGTAGTACCACGCACGGGGGGCACACCTTC. This sequence joins TRBV19 and TRBJ1-2; tentatively, D is TRBD1 (6 bases). This CDR3 contains 12 residues. Looked up from germline, CDR1 is LNHDA and CDR2 is SQIVND (reference sequence). The V end lost 4 bases, the J end lost 12 bases, and 15 bases lay between the germline ends.